This is a list of T cell receptor beta chains from one sample in a study of blood T cell repertoires in COVID-19. Measured with immunoSEQ multiplex PCR; TCRdb has only the in-frame clones, and not every one. Among 150,000 to 200,000 clones, approximately 88% were seen once, and the ten largest hold 13%. Material: PBMCs or T cells enriched from blood (not recorded which). Receptors were obtained from a woman aged 60-75 years who had recovered from COVID-19. Each CDR3 is given with its conserved first and last residue. The order of the fields is J gene, V gene, D gene, CDR3 DNA, CDR3 protein. A D gene is named only where the DNA matches it firmly.

J: TRBJ2-5
V: TRBV7-3
D: NA
DNA: TGTGCCAGCAGCCCTCAGCCGGGGAAAGAGACCCAGTACTTC
CDR3: CASSPQPGKETQYF

J: TRBJ1-1
V: TRBV10-3
D: NA
DNA: TGTGCCATCAGCCCGGCGACAAACACTGAAGCTTTCTTT
CDR3: CAISPATNTEAFF

J: TRBJ2-7
V: TRBV18
D: TRBD1
DNA: TGTGCCAGCTCATTACTACCGGGACAGGGGTCGTTCGAGCAGTACTTC
CDR3: CASSLLPGQGSFEQYF

J: TRBJ2-1
V: TRBV9
D: NA
DNA: TGTGCCAGCAGCGTAGACGGGGACTACAATGAGCAGTTCTTC
CDR3: CASSVDGDYNEQFF

J: TRBJ1-2
V: TRBV7-8
D: NA
DNA: TGTGCCAGCAGCTTCCCCGGGGAAGGACGCGGCTACACCTTC
CDR3: CASSFPGEGRGYTF

J: TRBJ1-1
V: TRBV28
D: NA
DNA: TGTGCCAGCAGTTTCAGGAGGGAAGCTTTCTTT
CDR3: CASSFRREAFF

J: TRBJ2-7
V: TRBV29-1
D: NA
DNA: TGCAGCGCCACCGAGGGTTGGGAACTCGACGAGCAGTACTTC
CDR3: CSATEGWELDEQYF

J: TRBJ2-7
V: TRBV30
D: NA
DNA: TGTGCCTGGGGGGACAAAAACTCCTACGCGCAGTACTTC
CDR3: CAWGDKNSYAQYF

J: TRBJ2-6
V: TRBV5-6
D: TRBD1
DNA: TGTGCCAGCAGCTCGCTGGGACAGAGTGTCTCTGGGGCCAACGTCCTGACTTTC
CDR3: CASSSLGQSVSGANVLTF

J: TRBJ2-7
V: TRBV29-1
D: NA
DNA: TGCAGCGCTAAAACGAGCTCCTACGAGCAGTACTTC
CDR3: CSAKTSSYEQYF

J: TRBJ1-1
V: TRBV5-8
D: NA
DNA: TGTGCCAGCAGCTCTAGATCAAGCGCAGCTGAAGCTTTCTTT
CDR3: CASSSRSSAAEAFF

J: TRBJ1-3
V: TRBV30
D: NA
DNA: TGTGCCTGGAAAAGCTCTGGAGGGAACACCATATATTTT
CDR3: CAWKSSGGNTIYF